The present TCR beta chain was sequenced within a study of cytomegalovirus exposure and HLA in healthy donors. In the study overall: There were 117 million unique TCR beta sequences, drawn from 150 million to 200 million T cells, in an earlier analysis. Broader study findings: V- and J-gene trimming in TCR beta was tied to a missense DCLRE1C variant by an analysis performed later.

The CDR3 extends over 13 amino acids. CDR1 is SNHLY and CDR2 is FYNNEI in the germline V gene. The J segment lost 6 bases and the V segment lost 8 bases, leaving 8 bases of the junction unmatched. Turning to this clone: The antigen is not known.

Primers for the PCR totalled 60 Vbeta and 13 Jbeta. Only in-frame clones appear in the TCRdb table, and some are missing; sequencing was by immunoSEQ multiplex PCR. Found here are about 98,000 clones, about 80% of them singletons; the top ten hold approximately 11%. The sequenced sample was PBMCs. The chain combines TRBV2 with TRBJ2-3, with 7 positions matching TRBD2. The sequence was collected from a man aged 18 to 29 in good health and CMV-seropositive. CDR3 DNA: TGTGCCAGCCAGTTGGGGCGGGGGGATACGCAGTATTTT. It translates to CASQLGRGDTQYF. The full variable domain, in which reference TRBV2 and TRBJ2-3 provide the parts outside the CDR3, is EPEVTQTPSHQVTQMGQEVILRCVPISNHLYFYWYRQILGQKVEFLVSFYNNEISEKSEIFDDQFSVERPDGSNFTLKIRSTKLEDSAMYFCASQLGRGDTQYFGPGTRLTVL.